This TCR beta chain was sequenced during a study of shared clonotypes between healthy human individuals. Germline values: CDR1 SQVTM, CDR2 ANQGSEA. V was clipped by 4 bases and J by 1 base; unmatched bases: 10. The CDR3 length is 16 residues. This clone was seen only a few times. Generated by immunoSEQ multiplex PCR, the TCRdb table keeps only in-frame clones and is missing some. The data show nearly 1 million clones, about 80% seen once. The TCR originated in a man aged 18 to 35 in good health. The material sequenced was memory CD4+ T cells sorted from blood. Specified subset: CD45RA-negative fraction. The chain combines TRBV29-1 with TRBJ2-3; 8 nucleotides match TRBD1. The CDR3 region has the DNA TGCAGCGTTGGCCGGACAGGGAGGAGGGGCACAGATACGCAGTATTTT. Encoded protein: CSVGRTGRRGTDTQYF.